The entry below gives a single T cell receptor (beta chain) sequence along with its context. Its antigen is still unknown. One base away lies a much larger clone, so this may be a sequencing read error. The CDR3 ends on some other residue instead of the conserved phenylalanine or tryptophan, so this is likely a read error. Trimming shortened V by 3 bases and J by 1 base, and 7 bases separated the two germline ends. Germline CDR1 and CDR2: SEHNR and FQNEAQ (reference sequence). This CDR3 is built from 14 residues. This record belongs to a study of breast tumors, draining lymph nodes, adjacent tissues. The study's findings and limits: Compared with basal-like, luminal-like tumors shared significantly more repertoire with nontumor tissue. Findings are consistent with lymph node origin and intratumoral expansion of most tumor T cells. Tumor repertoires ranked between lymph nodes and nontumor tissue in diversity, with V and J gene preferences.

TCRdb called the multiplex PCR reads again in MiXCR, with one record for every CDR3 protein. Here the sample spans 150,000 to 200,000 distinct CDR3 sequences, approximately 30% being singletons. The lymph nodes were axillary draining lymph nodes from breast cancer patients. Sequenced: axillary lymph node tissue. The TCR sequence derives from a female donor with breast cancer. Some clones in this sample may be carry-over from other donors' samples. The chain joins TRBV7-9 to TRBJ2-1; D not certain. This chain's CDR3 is CASSFTESYNEQFL. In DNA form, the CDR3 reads TGTGCCAGCAGCTTTACAGAATCCTACAATGAGCAGTTCCTC.